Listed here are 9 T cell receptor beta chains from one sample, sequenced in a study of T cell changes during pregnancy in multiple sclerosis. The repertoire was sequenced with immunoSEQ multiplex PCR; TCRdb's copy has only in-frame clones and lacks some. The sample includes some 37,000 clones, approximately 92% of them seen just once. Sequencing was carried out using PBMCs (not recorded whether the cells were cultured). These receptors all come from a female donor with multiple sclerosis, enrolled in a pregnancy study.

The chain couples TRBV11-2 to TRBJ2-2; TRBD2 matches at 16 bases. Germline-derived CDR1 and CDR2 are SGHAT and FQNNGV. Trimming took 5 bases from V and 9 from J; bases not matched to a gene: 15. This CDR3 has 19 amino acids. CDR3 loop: CASSKGTSGRADVLWELFF. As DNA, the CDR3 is TGTGCCAGCAGCAAAGGGACTAGCGGGAGGGCCGATGTTCTATGGGAGCTGTTTTTT.

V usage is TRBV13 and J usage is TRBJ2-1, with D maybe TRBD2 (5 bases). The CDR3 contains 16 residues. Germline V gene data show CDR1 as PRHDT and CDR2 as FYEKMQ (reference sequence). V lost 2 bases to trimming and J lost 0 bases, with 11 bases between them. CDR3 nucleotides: TGTGCCAGCAGCTTATCCCTTAGCGTCTCCTACAATGAGCAGTTCTTC. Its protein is CASSLSLSVSYNEQFF.

CDR3 sequence: CASSQHHPGLQRLYEQYF. The CDR3 DNA is TGTGCCAGCAGCCAACACCACCCGGGACTCCAGCGACTCTACGAGCAGTACTTC. This sequence joins TRBV4-2 and TRBJ2-7; D may be TRBD2 (6 bases). The CDR3 contains 18 residues. V was trimmed by 2 bases and J by 3 bases, leaving 23 bases between them. Germline loops: CDR1 LGHNA, CDR2 YNFKEQ.

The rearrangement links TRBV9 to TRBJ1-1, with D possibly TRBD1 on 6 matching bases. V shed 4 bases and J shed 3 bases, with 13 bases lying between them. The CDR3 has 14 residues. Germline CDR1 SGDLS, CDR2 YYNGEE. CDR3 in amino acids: CASSQGTTYTEAFF. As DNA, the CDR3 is TGTGCCAGCAGCCAAGGGACAACCTACACTGAAGCTTTCTTT.

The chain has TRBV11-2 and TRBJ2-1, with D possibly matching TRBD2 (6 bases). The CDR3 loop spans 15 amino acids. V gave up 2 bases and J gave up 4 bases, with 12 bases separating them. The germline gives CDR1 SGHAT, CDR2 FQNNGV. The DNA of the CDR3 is TGTGCCAGCAGCTTATGGAGGGGCCCTTACAATGAGCAGTTCTTC. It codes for CASSLWRGPYNEQFF.

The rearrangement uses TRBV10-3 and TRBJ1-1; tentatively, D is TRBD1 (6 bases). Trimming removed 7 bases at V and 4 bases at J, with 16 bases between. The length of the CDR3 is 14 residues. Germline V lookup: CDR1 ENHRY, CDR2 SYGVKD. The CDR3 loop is CAINPGGGGTEAFF. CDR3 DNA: TGTGCCATCAACCCCGGGGGGGGCGGCACTGAAGCTTTCTTT.

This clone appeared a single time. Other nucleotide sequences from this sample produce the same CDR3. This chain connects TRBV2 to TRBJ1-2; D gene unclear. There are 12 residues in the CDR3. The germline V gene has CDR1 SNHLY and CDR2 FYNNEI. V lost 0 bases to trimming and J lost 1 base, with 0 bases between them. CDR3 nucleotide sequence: TGTGCCAGCAGTGAAGCTAACTATGGCTACACCTTC. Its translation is CASSEANYGYTF.

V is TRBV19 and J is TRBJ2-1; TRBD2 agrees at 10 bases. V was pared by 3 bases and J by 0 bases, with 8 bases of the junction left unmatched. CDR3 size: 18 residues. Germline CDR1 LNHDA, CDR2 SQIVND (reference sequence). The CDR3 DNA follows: TGTGCCAGTAGTATGGCTAGCGGGAGAGGAAGCTCCTACAATGAGCAGTTCTTC. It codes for CASSMASGRGSSYNEQFF. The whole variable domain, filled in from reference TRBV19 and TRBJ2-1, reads DGGITQSPKYLFRKEGQNVTLSCEQNLNHDAMYWYRQDPGQGLRLIYYSQIVNDFQKGDIAEGYSVSREKKESFPLTVTSAQKNPTAFYLCASSMASGRGSSYNEQFFGPGTRLTVL.

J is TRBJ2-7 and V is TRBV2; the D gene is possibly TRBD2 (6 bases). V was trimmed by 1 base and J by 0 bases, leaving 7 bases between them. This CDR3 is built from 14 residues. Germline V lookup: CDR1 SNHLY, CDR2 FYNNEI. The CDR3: CASSEDGSSYEQYF. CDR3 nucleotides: TGTGCCAGCAGTGAAGACGGGAGCTCCTACGAGCAGTACTTC.